Each of the 2 T cell receptor beta chains below was sequenced from the same sample in a study of T cells in pancreatic ductal adenocarcinoma. Sequencing was performed with immunoSEQ multiplex PCR; in TCRdb, only in-frame clones are kept and a portion is missing. This table has some 20,000 clones, 85% to 90% appearing once. No neoadjuvant therapy was given to the selected pancreatic ductal adenocarcinoma patients before their surgery. The sequenced sample consisted of PBMCs. These TCRs come from a human donor with pancreatic ductal adenocarcinoma.

This chain connects TRBV6-5 to TRBJ1-2, with a tentative D call TRBD1 (6 bases). The CDR3 covers 14 residues. Trimming cost V 7 bases and J 4 bases, with 16 bases left between them. Germline V gene lookup returns CDR1 MNHEY and CDR2 SVGAGI. The CDR3: CASTLSGGSYGYTF. The CDR3 coding sequence is TGTGCCAGCACCCTATCGGGGGGCAGCTATGGCTACACCTTC.

The J gene is TRBJ2-7, the V gene TRBV5-1, with D unclear. V was trimmed by 0 bases and J by 1 base, leaving 8 bases between them. Germline CDR1 is SGHRS and CDR2 is YFSETQ. CDR3 size: 14 residues. The CDR3 nucleotides read TGCGCCAGCAGCTTGGATCCTAATTCCTACGAGCAGTACTTC. Encoded protein: CASSLDPNSYEQYF. Full variable domain (outside the CDR3, taken from reference TRBV5-1 and TRBJ2-7): KAGVTQTPRYLIKTRGQQVTLSCSPISGHRSVSWYQQTPGQGLQFLFEYFSETQRNKGNFPGRFSGRQFSNSRSEMNVSTLELGDSALYLCASSLDPNSYEQYFGPGTRLTVT.